This T cell receptor beta chain originates from a study of blood T cell repertoires in COVID-19. The overall study: The origin of the acute and convalescent COVID-19 samples was the United States, Italy and Spain. PBMCs, B-cell-depleted T cells, or T cells provided the cDNA or gDNA that made up the material.

Deletions cut 1 base from V and 7 bases from J, with 8 bases between. CDR1 is SGHRS and CDR2 is YFSETQ in the germline V gene. The CDR3 loop spans 13 amino acids. Per the study methods: Quantification of nucleated cells was approximated via reference gene primer amplification. Clones were read by immunoSEQ multiplex PCR, and TCRdb kept only the in-frame ones, dropping some. D and trimming come from the DNA, and the V and J calls and clone size come from that table. The sample includes about 14,000 clones, 80% to 90% of them seen just once. The receptor comes from a human donor in a cohort sampled during active COVID-19. The specimen sequenced was peripheral blood. The rearrangement joins TRBV5-1 to TRBJ2-2; D is perhaps TRBD1 (5 bases). CDR3 sequence reads: CASSLTGRGELFF. The DNA for the CDR3 is TGCGCCAGCAGCTTGACAGGTCGCGGGGAGCTGTTTTTT.